A selection of T cell receptor beta chains follows, all from one sample in a study of blood T cell repertoires in COVID-19. The method was immunoSEQ multiplex PCR; TCRdb's version includes in-frame clones alone and lacks a portion of them. The sample lists about 280,000 clones, approximately 81% seen once, with 2% to 3% in the top ten. Material for sequencing was PBMCs or T cells enriched from blood (not recorded which). Every receptor here comes from a woman aged 45 to 65 who had recovered from COVID-19. Each CDR3 is given with its conserved first and last residue. Each record gives: V gene, clone size, D gene, J gene, CDR3 DNA, CDR3 protein. The D gene is left open where the match is weak. Size is stated for part of the rows, as once, few or many counts, or as a class when the clone is expanded.

TRBV29-1	-	TRBD1	TRBJ1-1	TGCAGCGTTGGCTCAGGGGGTGACACTGAAGCTTTCTTT	CSVGSGGDTEAFF
TRBV5-6	-	-	TRBJ2-1	TGTGCCAGCAGCCCAGCGGTTAGGGATGAGCAGTTCTTC	CASSPAVRDEQFF
TRBV5-1	-	TRBD2	TRBJ2-2	TGCGCCAGCAGCTTGGCGACTAGCGGGGGGTACGGCGGGGAGCTGTTTTTT	CASSLATSGGYGGELFF
TRBV7-9	-	TRBD2	TRBJ2-1	TGTGCCAGCAGCTTGGGCGGGAGGGCCCGGGATGAGCAGTTCTTC	CASSLGGRARDEQFF
TRBV3-1/TRBV3-2	-	-	TRBJ2-7	TGTGCCAGCAGCCATGAGACTAACTATTACGAGCAGTACTTC	CASSHETNYYEQYF
TRBV3-1/TRBV3-2	-	TRBD1	TRBJ1-3	TGTGCCAGCAGCCGGAGAGTTGGGACAGGTCCTGGAAACACCATATATTTT	CASSRRVGTGPGNTIYF
TRBV6-5	-	-	TRBJ1-2	TGTGCCAGCAGTTTATCGGGGGCTAACTATGGCTACACCTTC	CASSLSGANYGYTF
TRBV15	-	TRBD1	TRBJ1-5	TGTGCCACCAGCAGAGATACAGGGGATCAGCCCCAGCATTTT	CATSRDTGDQPQHF
TRBV7-2	-	-	TRBJ1-1	TGTGCCAGCAGCCCTCCGGGAGCTGGGAACACTGAAGCTTTCTTT	CASSPPGAGNTEAFF
TRBV7-9	-	-	TRBJ2-4	TGTGCCAGCAGCCCCGAGAGGCACATTCAGTACTTC	CASSPERHIQYF
TRBV19	-	-	TRBJ1-6	TGTGCCAGTAGTTCCGCGGGACGGGCCTATAATTCACCCCTCCACTTT	CASSSAGRAYNSPLHF
TRBV2	-	TRBD1	TRBJ1-5	TGTGCCAGCAGTGGGACAGGCGGAAGACAGCCCCAGCATTTT	CASSGTGGRQPQHF
TRBV3-1/TRBV3-2	-	TRBD2	TRBJ2-7	TGTGCCAGCAGCCACCCAAGCGGGAGTCAGTACGAGCAGTACTTC	CASSHPSGSQYEQYF
TRBV28	few	-	TRBJ1-5	TGTGCCAGCATTCGGGGGGGTTCTAATCAGCCCCAGCATTTT	CASIRGGSNQPQHF
TRBV18	-	-	TRBJ1-2	TGTGCCAGCTCACCCCCCCCAGGGCGCAACTATGGCTACACCTTC	CASSPPPGRNYGYTF
TRBV6-5	once	TRBD1	TRBJ1-2	TGTGCCAGCAGTTACCCCGGGACAGGGAGGCTTGGCTACACCTTC	CASSYPGTGRLGYTF
TRBV9	-	TRBD1	TRBJ1-3	TGTGCCAGCAGCGTAGGTCTGTTGGGGACAGGGAGAAACACCATATATTTT	CASSVGLLGTGRNTIYF
TRBV9	few	TRBD2	TRBJ2-1	TGTGCCAGCAGCGCCGCGTCTTTAGCGGGAGAGAAGCAGTTCTTC	CASSAASLAGEKQFF